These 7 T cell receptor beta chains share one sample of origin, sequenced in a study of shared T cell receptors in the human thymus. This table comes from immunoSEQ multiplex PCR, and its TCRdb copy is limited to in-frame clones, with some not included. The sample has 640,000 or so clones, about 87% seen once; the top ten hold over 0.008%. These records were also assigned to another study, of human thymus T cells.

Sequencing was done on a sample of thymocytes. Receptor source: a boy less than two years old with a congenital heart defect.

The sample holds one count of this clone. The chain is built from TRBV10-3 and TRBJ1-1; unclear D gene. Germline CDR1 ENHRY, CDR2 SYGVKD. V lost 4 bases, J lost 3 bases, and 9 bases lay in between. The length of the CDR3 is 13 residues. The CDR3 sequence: CAISAPGDTEAFF. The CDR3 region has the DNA TGTGCCATCAGTGCCCCGGGAGACACTGAAGCTTTCTTT.

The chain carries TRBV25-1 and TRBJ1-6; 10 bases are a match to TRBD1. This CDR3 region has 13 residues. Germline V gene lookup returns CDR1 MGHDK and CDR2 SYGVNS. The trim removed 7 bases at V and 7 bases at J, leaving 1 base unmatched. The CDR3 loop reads CASKGQGNSPLHF. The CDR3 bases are TGTGCCAGCAAGGGACAGGGGAATTCACCCCTCCACTTT.

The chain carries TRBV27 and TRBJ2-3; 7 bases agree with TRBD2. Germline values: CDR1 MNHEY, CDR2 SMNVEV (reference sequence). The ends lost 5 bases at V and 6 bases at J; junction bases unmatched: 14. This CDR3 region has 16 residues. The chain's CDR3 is CASSMLAAEPPDTQYF. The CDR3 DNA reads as TGTGCCAGCAGTATGCTAGCGGCCGAGCCCCCCGATACGCAGTATTTT.

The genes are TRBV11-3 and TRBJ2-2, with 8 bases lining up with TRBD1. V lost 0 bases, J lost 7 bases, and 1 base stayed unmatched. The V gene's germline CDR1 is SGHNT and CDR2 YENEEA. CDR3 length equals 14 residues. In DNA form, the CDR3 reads TGTGCCAGCAGCTTAGAAGGGACAGGCGGGGAGCTGTTTTTT. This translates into CASSLEGTGGELFF.

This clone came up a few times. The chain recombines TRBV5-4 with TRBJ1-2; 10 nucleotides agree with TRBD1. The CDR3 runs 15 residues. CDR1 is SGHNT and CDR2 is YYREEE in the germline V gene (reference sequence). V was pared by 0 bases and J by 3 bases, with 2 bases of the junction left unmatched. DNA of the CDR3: TGTGCCAGCAGCTTGGCCGGGACAGGGGACTATGGCTACACCTTC. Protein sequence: CASSLAGTGDYGYTF.

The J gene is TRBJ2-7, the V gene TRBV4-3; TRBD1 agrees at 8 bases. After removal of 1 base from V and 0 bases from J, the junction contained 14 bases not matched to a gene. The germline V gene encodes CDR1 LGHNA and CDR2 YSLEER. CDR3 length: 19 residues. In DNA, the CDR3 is TGCGCCAGCAGCCAAGTCGGTATTATGGACAGGGAGGCCTCCTACGAGCAGTACTTC. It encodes CASSQVGIMDREASYEQYF.

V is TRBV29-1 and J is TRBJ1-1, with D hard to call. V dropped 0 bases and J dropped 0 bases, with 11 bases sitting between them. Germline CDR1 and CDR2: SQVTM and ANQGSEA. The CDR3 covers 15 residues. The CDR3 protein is CSVEEKQFMNTEAFF. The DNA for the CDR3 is TGCAGCGTTGAAGAGAAACAGTTCATGAACACTGAAGCTTTCTTT.